This T cell receptor beta chain was observed in a study of cytomegalovirus exposure and HLA in healthy donors. Whole-study findings and limits: The classifier, whose performance was assessed in both the original and validation cohorts, reportedly diagnosed cytomegalovirus status with high specificity and sensitivity.

Notes on this clone: The antigen remains undetermined. The germline gene is not matched at one end of the junction; a read error may be the cause.

Both 60 Vbeta primers and 13 Jbeta primers went into the PCR. Original analysis: Roughly 10 million shared chains were among the about 80 million unique TCR beta chains that a later analysis counted. Sequencing was performed with immunoSEQ multiplex PCR; in TCRdb, only in-frame clones are kept and a portion is missing. V and J calls and clone size are those listed in that table; D and trimming were worked out from the DNA. The sample lists 150,000 to 200,000 clones, 60% to 85% occurring once. The CDR3 consists of 13 residues. The V gene's germline CDR1 is LGHNT and CDR2 FRNRAP. The receptor was isolated from a woman under 40 in good health and CMV-seronegative. The sequenced material came from PBMCs. V and J are TRBV12-5 and TRBJ2-3; weak D call: TRBD1 (5 bases). Written as DNA, the CDR3 is TGTGCTAGTGGTCCGGGCAGGGCCGTAGGGTCGAATTTT. It encodes CASGPGRAVGSNF.